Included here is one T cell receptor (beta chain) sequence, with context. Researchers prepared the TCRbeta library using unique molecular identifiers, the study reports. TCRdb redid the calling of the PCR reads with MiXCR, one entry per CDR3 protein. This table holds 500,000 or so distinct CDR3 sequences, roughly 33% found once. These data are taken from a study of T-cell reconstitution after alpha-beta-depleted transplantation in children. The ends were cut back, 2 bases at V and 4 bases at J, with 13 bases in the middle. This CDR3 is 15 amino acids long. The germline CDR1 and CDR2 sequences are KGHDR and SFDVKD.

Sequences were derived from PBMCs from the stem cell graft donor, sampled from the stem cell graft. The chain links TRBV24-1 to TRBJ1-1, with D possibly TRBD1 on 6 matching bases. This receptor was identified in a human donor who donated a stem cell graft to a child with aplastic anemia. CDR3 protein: CATSDSRRGPTEAFF. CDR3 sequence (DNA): TGTGCCACCAGTGATTCCCGCAGGGGCCCCACTGAAGCTTTCTTT.